Each of the 10 T cell receptor beta chains below was sequenced from the same sample in a study of regulatory T cells in long-lasting Graves disease. Construction of TCR beta libraries relied on iRepertoire HTBI primers and on Arm-PCR targeting CDR3 regions. TCRdb reanalysed the multiplex PCR reads using MiXCR and keeps one entry per CDR3 protein. The top ten hold more than 50% of the sample, which has around 300,000 distinct CDR3 sequences, more than 20% seen once. Indicated time point: persistent/refractory GD, antithyroid drugs over 5 years with positive TRAb. RNA from PBMCs was the source of the TCR library. Sequences were derived from peripheral blood mononuclear cells (PBMCs), sampled when the disease was refractory, from a patient treated with antithyroid drugs. The origin of the receptors is a female donor with Graves disease.

This chain joins TRBV3-1 and TRBJ1-5; no reliable D call. Germline V gene lookup returns CDR1 LGHDT and CDR2 YNNKEL (reference sequence). The CDR3 totals 13 residues. Trimming removed 0 bases from V and 7 bases from J, with 7 bases in between. The CDR3 DNA reads TGTGCCAGCAGCCAAGAAGGTGGGCAGCCCCAGCATTTT. It encodes CASSQEGGQPQHF.

This clonotype was seen at least ten times. V gene TRBV5-1 combines with J gene TRBJ1-1; D uncertain. In germline, CDR1 is SGHRS, CDR2 YFSETQ. CDR3 length: 14 amino acids. Trimming left V 4 bases short and J 0 bases short, with 10 bases between. The CDR3 nucleotides are TGCGCCAGCAGCAAGGACTGGGTGAACACTGAAGCTTTCTTT. It is translated as CASSKDWVNTEAFF. Full variable domain (missing parts from reference TRBV5-1 and TRBJ1-1): KAGVTQTPRYLIKTRGQQVTLSCSPISGHRSVSWYQQTPGQGLQFLFEYFSETQRNKGNFPGRFSGRQFSNSRSEMNVSTLELGDSALYLCASSKDWVNTEAFFGQGTRLTVV.

In its sample, this clonotype was seen a few times. The V gene is TRBV7-9, the J gene TRBJ2-1; D uncertain. Germline V gives CDR1 SEHNR, CDR2 FQNEAQ (reference sequence). The CDR3 totals 12 residues. V gave up 4 bases and J gave up 9 bases, with 10 bases separating them. CDR3 sequence (DNA): TGTGCCAGCAGCTCCCCTCTTCGTGAGCAGTTCTTC. It encodes CASSSPLREQFF. Based on the CDR3 plus reference TRBV7-9 and TRBJ2-1, the full variable domain is DTGVSQNPRHKITKRGQNVTFRCDPISEHNRLYWYRQTLGQGPEFLTYFQNEAQLEKSRLLSDRFSAERPKGSFSTLEIQRTEQGDSAMYLCASSSPLREQFFGPGTRLTVL.

Regarding this clonotype: Given a much more abundant clone one base away, this may be a read error. The J gene is TRBJ2-7, the V gene TRBV7-2, with D perhaps matching TRBD1 or TRBD2 (5 bases each). CDR1 and CDR2 (germline): SGHTA, FQGNSA. The CDR3 runs 17 residues. CDR3: CAGSLGLAGAVSYEQYF. CDR3 bases: TGTGCCGGCAGCTTAGGCCTGGCCGGGGCGGTGTCATACGAGCAGTACTTC.

This chain uses TRBV30 with TRBJ1-1; D may be TRBD1 (5 bases). Germline V gene lookup returns CDR1 GTSNPN and CDR2 SVGIG (reference sequence). Trimming took off 5 bases at V and 3 bases at J, with 13 bases between the two ends. The CDR3 totals 13 residues. CDR3 coding DNA: TGTGCCTGGCGTCGGGGGAGGTACACTGAAGCTTTCTTT. Translating gives CAWRRGRYTEAFF.

This clonotype was seen only a few times. A read error may be the cause here, since a much bigger clone is one base away. The chain combines TRBV7-8 with TRBJ2-5, with 8 bases that match TRBD1. Germline loops: CDR1 SGHVS, CDR2 FQNEAQ. With V trimmed by 5 bases and J by 2 bases, 10 bases remained unmatched. The CDR3 is 16 amino acids. CDR3 sequence reads: CASSPYKTGGQETQYF. The CDR3 DNA reads as TGTGCCAGCAGCCCCTACAAAACAGGGGGGCAAGAGACCCAGTACTTC. Looking up the rest from reference TRBV7-8 and TRBJ2-5 gives the full variable domain: GAGVSQSPRYKVAKRGQDVALRCDPISGHVSLFWYQQALGQGPEFLTYFQNEAQLDKSGLPSDRFFAERPEGSVSTLKIQRTQQEDSAVYLCASSPYKTGGQETQYFGPGTRLLVL.

This clonotype was observed at least ten times. V is TRBV12-3 or TRBV12-4 and J is TRBJ2-5; D tentatively fits TRBD1 or TRBD2 (5 bases each). Deletions cut 1 base from V and 1 base from J, with 10 bases between. CDR3 length: 15 amino acids. The CDR3 protein is CASSLGGSPQETQYF. The DNA for the CDR3 is TGTGCCAGCAGTTTAGGGGGGTCCCCCCAAGAGACCCAGTACTTC.

V and J are TRBV29-1 and TRBJ2-2, with 8 bases identical to TRBD2. Germline lookup yields CDR1 SQVTM and CDR2 ANQGSEA. V dropped 3 bases and J dropped 5; count of bases not matched to a gene: 5. The CDR3 has 14 amino acids. The CDR3 DNA follows: TGCAGCGTTGAGGTGTTAGCGGGAACCGGGGAGCTGTTTTTT. Amino acid sequence: CSVEVLAGTGELFF.

The V call is TRBV7-2, the J call TRBJ2-7, with D tentatively TRBD1 (6 bases). V was cut by 5 bases and J by 6 bases, with 20 bases left in between. The CDR3 consists of 15 residues. Germline V gives CDR1 SGHTA, CDR2 FQGNSA. The CDR3 region is CASSPPNREVGEQYF. CDR3 DNA: TGTGCCAGCAGCCCACCGAACAGGGAAGTCGGCGAGCAGTACTTC. The variable domain in full, completed from reference TRBV7-2 and TRBJ2-7, reads GAGVSQSPSNKVTEKGKDVELRCDPISGHTALYWYRQSLGQGLEFLIYFQGNSAPDKSGLPSDRFSAERTGGSVSTLTIQRTQQEDSAVYLCASSPPNREVGEQYFGPGTRLTVT.

This clonotype was seen ten or more times. This chain uses TRBV27 with TRBJ1-6, with 8 bases that match TRBD1. Looked up from germline, CDR1 is MNHEY and CDR2 is SMNVEV (reference sequence). V lost 1 base to trimming and J lost 9 bases; unmatched junction nucleotides: 11. The CDR3 is 17 amino acids. The CDR3 DNA reads as TGTGCCAGCAGTTTATTGGGTCCCGACAGGGGAGGTTCACCCCTCCACTTT. Protein sequence: CASSLLGPDRGGSPLHF.